The T cell receptor (beta chain) described here comes from a study of OX40 agonist ivuxolimab in advanced cancers. Study-wide context: Three patients responded partially, comprising one with hepatocellular carcinoma and two with cutaneous melanoma.

With baseline, cycle 4 day 1, and cycle 7 day 1 as timepoints, blood was sampled. TCRdb's copy holds only in-frame clones and misses some; the assay was immunoSEQ multiplex PCR. This sample yields roughly 64,000 clones, of which about 90% are seen a single time; 4.5% to 5.5% belongs to the top ten. Points from the study as a whole: CD8+ T cells were the subset that, on average, had more expanded clones than CD4+.

V dropped 3 bases and J dropped 2 bases, with 14 bases sitting between them. Germline V gene lookup returns CDR1 LNHDA and CDR2 SQIVND (reference sequence). This CDR3 region has 16 residues. This clone has only a few counts. Antigen specificity is unknown. The TCR originated in an adult with an advanced solid tumor such as melanoma, head and neck, liver or kidney cancer. This material consisted of CD4+ or CD8+ T cells sorted from blood, taken in a trial of the OX40 agonist ivuxolimab. The J gene is TRBJ1-5, the V gene TRBV19, with D maybe TRBD1 (5 bases). The CDR3 loop reads CASSIVQGLGNQPQHF. CDR3 nucleotides: TGTGCCAGTAGTATCGTCCAGGGACTGGGCAATCAGCCCCAGCATTTT.